This is a list of T cell receptor beta chains from one sample in a study of blood T cell repertoires in COVID-19. Clones were sequenced by immunoSEQ multiplex PCR, and TCRdb holds only the in-frame ones, with some missing. The sample has about 200,000 clones; roughly 82% are singletons. The source material was PBMCs or T cells enriched from blood (not recorded which). The receptors were gathered from a man aged 40-50 years who had recovered from COVID-19. The CDR3 runs from the conserved cysteine through the conserved F or W.

j_call v_call cdr3_aa
TRBJ1-5 TRBV30 CAWSVGTDQPQHF
TRBJ1-1 TRBV5-1 CASTGVGNTEAFF
TRBJ1-4 TRBV2 CASRSAGGSEKLFF
TRBJ1-1 TRBV11-2 CASSPDGMGHTFF
TRBJ2-3 TRBV7-2 CASSNRTGYTDTQYF
TRBJ1-4 TRBV30 CAWSGGQGNEKLFF
TRBJ2-7 TRBV2 CASHGQAGREQYF
TRBJ1-2 TRBV4-2 CASSQGSEGSYGYTF
TRBJ2-4 TRBV19 CASSIEGQGIPNIAKNIQYF
TRBJ1-3 TRBV18 CASSQIGENTIYF
TRBJ1-1 TRBV4-3 CASSQVLGQGARTEAFF
TRBJ1-1 TRBV5-1 CASSWGEGHLNTEAFF
TRBJ2-2 TRBV2 CASSETGGSGELFF
TRBJ2-7 TRBV28 CASRGTGTSEQYF